The 28 T cell receptor beta chains reported below all come from one sample, sequenced in a study of identifying expanded T cells in peripheral blood. Sequenced by immunoSEQ multiplex PCR; TCRdb stores in-frame clones only, minus some. The repertoire has roughly 100,000 clones, 85% to 90% of them found once; the top ten carry about a sixth. The sample was blood. All receptors derive from a person between 18 and 69 years old in good health.

The chain combines TRBV7-2 with TRBJ2-2, with TRBD1 matching 7 bases. V lost 5 bases and J lost 7; bases outside the gene matches: 10. Germline CDR1 is SGHTA and CDR2 is FQGNSA. This CDR3 is 15 amino acids long. CDR3 protein: CASSRRGRYSGELFF. For the CDR3, the DNA is TGTGCCAGCAGCCGAAGGGGGCGTTACAGCGGGGAGCTGTTTTTT.

V usage is TRBV28 and J usage is TRBJ1-3, with D possibly being TRBD1 (5 bases). The V and J ends lost 10 bases and 1 base respectively, with 17 bases between them. CDR3 length equals 15 residues. The germline V gene encodes CDR1 MDHEN and CDR2 SYDVKM. The CDR3 protein is CATAPGRLSGNTIYF. The CDR3 DNA sequence: TGTGCCACTGCCCCGGGACGCCTTTCTGGAAACACCATATATTTT.

The V and J genes are TRBV28 and TRBJ1-6; no clear D gene. Germline CDR1 MDHEN, CDR2 SYDVKM. V lost 3 bases and J lost 0, with 6 bases in between. CDR3 length: 15 amino acids. The CDR3 loop is CASSFPSSYNSPLHF. The CDR3 region has the DNA TGTGCCAGCAGTTTCCCGAGCTCCTATAATTCACCCCTCCACTTT. Filled out from reference TRBV28 and TRBJ1-6, the complete variable domain reads DVKVTQSSRYLVKRTGEKVFLECVQDMDHENMFWYRQDPGLGLRLIYFSYDVKMKEKGDIPEGYSVSREKKERFSLILESASTNQTSMYLCASSFPSSYNSPLHFGNGTRLTVT.

This clone was picked up one time. The genes are TRBV4-3 and TRBJ2-6; 7 bases match TRBD2. Unmatched junction bases numbered 8, after V lost 5 bases and J lost 4 bases. The CDR3 has 16 residues. Germline loops: CDR1 LGHNA, CDR2 YSLEER. Here the CDR3 reads CASSLLGGMGANVLTF. DNA for the CDR3: TGCGCCAGCAGCTTACTGGGAGGGATGGGGGCCAACGTCCTGACTTTC.

This rearrangement joins TRBV29-1 to TRBJ2-3, with a possible D match to TRBD1 (6 bases). V was shortened by 0 bases and J by 4 bases, with 17 bases between the two germline ends. The CDR3 loop spans 16 amino acids. CDR1 is SQVTM, CDR2 ANQGSEA, per germline. CDR3 loop: CSVEDNDRRIADTQYF. Written as DNA, the CDR3 is TGCAGCGTTGAAGATAACGACAGGAGGATTGCAGATACGCAGTATTTT.

This clone has only one observation. J is TRBJ1-4 and V is TRBV6-6; D ambiguous. Trimming removed 6 bases from V and 7 bases from J, with 3 bases in between. Germline V gene sequence: CDR1 MNHNY, CDR2 SVGAGI (reference sequence). The CDR3 length is 10 residues. CDR3 sequence (DNA): TGTGCCAGCAGGCTTGAAAAACTGTTTTTT. It specifies CASRLEKLFF.

The J gene is TRBJ1-2, the V gene TRBV19; D gene uncertain. This CDR3 spans 14 amino acids. Germline-derived CDR1 and CDR2 are LNHDA and SQIVND (reference sequence). Between the trimmed V and J ends, which lost 2 bases and 3 bases, there was a span of 10 bases. CDR3 sequence reads: CASSISWRDYGYTF. CDR3 in DNA: TGTGCCAGTAGTATATCCTGGCGGGACTATGGCTACACCTTC. Looking up the rest from reference TRBV19 and TRBJ1-2 gives the full variable domain: DGGITQSPKYLFRKEGQNVTLSCEQNLNHDAMYWYRQDPGQGLRLIYYSQIVNDFQKGDIAEGYSVSREKKESFPLTVTSAQKNPTAFYLCASSISWRDYGYTFGSGTRLTVV.

The genes are TRBV6-5 and TRBJ1-1; TRBD1 might be the D (5 bases). Deletions cut 6 bases from V and 5 bases from J, with 13 bases between. The germline gives CDR1 MNHEY, CDR2 SVGAGI. The length of the CDR3 is 13 residues. The CDR3, as DNA: TGTGCCAGCAGCATCAGGGTGAGAACTGAAGCTTTCTTT. It specifies CASSIRVRTEAFF.

V usage is TRBV4-3 and J usage is TRBJ1-1; D possibly corresponds to TRBD1 (5 bases). CDR3 length equals 15 residues. Looked up from germline, CDR1 is LGHNA and CDR2 is YSLEER. V was clipped by 1 base and J by 0 bases, with 9 bases between them. Here the CDR3 reads CASSQGGTLNTEAFF. The CDR3 DNA reads as TGCGCCAGCAGCCAAGGAGGGACCCTGAACACTGAAGCTTTCTTT.

The chain joins TRBV7-9 to TRBJ1-2; a weak D match, TRBD1 (5 bases). CDR1 is SEHNR and CDR2 is FQNEAQ in the germline V gene (reference sequence). This CDR3 has 12 amino acids. Trimming pared 4 bases from V and 5 bases from J, leaving 8 bases between. The CDR3 region has the DNA TGTGCCAGCAGCTCTAGACAGTATGGCTACACCTTC. It translates to CASSSRQYGYTF.

V is TRBV4-3 and J is TRBJ1-4; D is uncertain. Germline loops: CDR1 LGHNA, CDR2 YSLEER. The CDR3 sequence is 16 residues long. With 1 base removed from V and 0 bases from J, the gap between germline ends came to 9 bases. This CDR3 is CASSQGPTATNEKLFF. Written as DNA, the CDR3 is TGCGCCAGCAGCCAAGGGCCAACTGCAACTAATGAAAAACTGTTTTTT.

This chain uses TRBV19 with TRBJ1-6; 8 bases map to TRBD1. Looked up from germline, CDR1 is LNHDA and CDR2 is SQIVND (reference sequence). The V and J ends lost 5 bases and 6 bases, in that order; junction bases with no gene match: 6. CDR3 length: 15 amino acids. CDR3 nucleotides: TGTGCCAGTAGTGGCCAAACAGGGGGTAATTCACCCCTCCACTTT. This encodes CASSGQTGGNSPLHF.

The V and J genes are TRBV5-1 and TRBJ1-3, with no clear D. Between the trimmed V and J ends, which lost 0 bases and 3 bases, there was a span of 4 bases. This CDR3 region has 13 residues. CDR1 is SGHRS and CDR2 is YFSETQ in the germline V gene. The CDR3 here is CASSLGLGNTIYF. The CDR3 coding sequence is TGCGCCAGCAGCTTGGGGCTTGGAAACACCATATATTTT.

A single count supports this clone. The chain employs TRBV9 and TRBJ2-3; 11 bases line up with TRBD2. The CDR3 length is 15 residues. Germline V gene data show CDR1 as SGDLS and CDR2 as YYNGEE. Trimming removed 1 base from V and 5 bases from J; junction bases left unmatched: 3. CDR3 residues: CASSVITSGGDTQYF. In DNA, the CDR3 is TGTGCCAGCAGCGTAATCACTAGCGGGGGAGATACGCAGTATTTT.

J is TRBJ2-1 and V is TRBV7-2; D is possibly TRBD1 (5 bases). The CDR3 has 12 residues. V was shortened by 3 bases and J by 7 bases, with 7 bases between the two germline ends. Germline CDR1 and CDR2: SGHTA and FQGNSA. The CDR3 nucleotides are TGTGCCAGCAGCTTGACAGTAAATGAGCAGTTCTTC. This gives the protein CASSLTVNEQFF.

CDR3: CASSYGQNNSPLHF. In DNA, the CDR3 is TGTGCCAGCAGTTACGGACAAAATAATTCACCCCTCCACTTT. This chain links TRBV6-6 with TRBJ1-6, with a possible D match to TRBD1 (5 bases). The CDR3 sequence is 14 residues long. V was shortened by 2 bases and J by 5 bases, with 7 bases between the two germline ends. Germline CDR1 MNHNY, CDR2 SVGAGI (reference sequence).

The rearrangement uses TRBV28 and TRBJ1-5; TRBD1 is a possible D gene (6 bases). Germline values: CDR1 MDHEN, CDR2 SYDVKM. This CDR3 comprises 18 residues. V was trimmed by 7 bases and J by 3 bases, leaving 25 bases between them. In nucleotides, the CDR3 is TGTGCCAGCACCTCATATCCGAACAGGGTAGGATTCAATCAGCCCCAGCATTTT. Its translation: CASTSYPNRVGFNQPQHF.

V is TRBV19 and J is TRBJ1-5; TRBD1 might be the D (6 bases). V dropped 5 bases and J dropped 6 bases, with 17 bases sitting between them. CDR3 size: 15 residues. The germline V gene has CDR1 LNHDA and CDR2 SQIVND (reference sequence). In nucleotides, the CDR3 is TGTGCCAGTAGTCCCCCCACAGGGAGGGGTCAGCCCCAGCATTTT. Amino acids: CASSPPTGRGQPQHF.

CDR3 region: CASSQKAIVYGYTF. The DNA of the CDR3 is TGTGCCAGCAGCCAAAAGGCGATCGTCTATGGCTACACCTTC. V and J are TRBV16 and TRBJ1-2, with no clear D. V gave up 2 bases and J gave up 4 bases, with 11 bases separating them. The V gene's germline CDR1 is KGHSY and CDR2 FQNENV. CDR3 length: 14 amino acids.

This chain connects TRBV29-1 to TRBJ2-5, with D perhaps TRBD1 (5 bases). The CDR3 sequence is 14 residues long. Germline values: CDR1 SQVTM, CDR2 ANQGSEA. The V end lost 8 bases, the J end lost 0 bases, and 16 bases lay between the germline ends. The CDR3 nucleotides are TGCAGCCATCAGAACAGACAGAACCAAGAGACCCAGTACTTC. Translation: CSHQNRQNQETQYF. The full variable domain, rest sourced from reference TRBV29-1 and TRBJ2-5, is SAVISQKPSRDICQRGTSLTIQCQVDSQVTMMFWYRQQPGQSLTLIATANQGSEATYESGFVIDKFPISRPNLTFSTLTVSNMSPEDSSIYLCSHQNRQNQETQYFGPGTRLLVL.

This clone was detected only a few times. The rearrangement links TRBV28 to TRBJ2-2; possibly TRBD2 for D (6 bases). CDR1 and CDR2 from the germline V gene are MDHEN and SYDVKM. V shed 3 bases and J shed 1 base, with 6 bases lying between them. The CDR3 has 14 amino acids. CDR3 coding DNA: TGTGCCAGCAGTTTGGGGGGGAACACCGGGGAGCTGTTTTTT. It specifies CASSLGGNTGELFF.

This CDR3 reads CAISEGRKTALAKGGTDTQYF. In DNA form, the CDR3 reads TGTGCCATCAGTGAGGGTCGGAAGACAGCTCTCGCAAAGGGGGGAACAGATACGCAGTATTTT. This chain joins TRBV10-3 and TRBJ2-3; D tentatively fits TRBD1 or TRBD2 (6 bases each). The germline V gene encodes CDR1 ENHRY and CDR2 SYGVKD. This CDR3 is 21 amino acids long. Trimming removed 2 bases at V and 3 bases at J, with 30 bases between.

The chain employs TRBV6-6 and TRBJ1-4, with 7 bases fitting TRBD1. CDR1 MNHNY and CDR2 SVGAGI come from the germline V gene (reference sequence). After removal of 4 bases from V and 8 bases from J, the junction contained 7 bases not matched to a gene. This CDR3 has 14 residues. DNA for the CDR3: TGTGCCAGCAGTTCGACGACAGGGACCGAAAAACTGTTTTTT. Encoded protein: CASSSTTGTEKLFF.

This chain joins TRBV28 and TRBJ1-2, with a weak D call TRBD1 (6 bases). CDR1 is MDHEN and CDR2 is SYDVKM in the germline V gene. The length of the CDR3 is 13 residues. The V and J ends lost 3 bases and 4 bases respectively, with 9 bases between them. The CDR3 loop reads CASSFRGGYGYTF. For the CDR3, the DNA is TGTGCCAGCAGTTTCAGGGGCGGCTATGGCTACACCTTC.

This sequence joins TRBV13 and TRBJ1-1; D possibly corresponds to TRBD1 (5 bases). Germline V gene sequence: CDR1 PRHDT, CDR2 FYEKMQ (reference sequence). V shed 7 bases and J shed 0 bases, with 12 bases lying between them. The CDR3 covers 14 residues. The CDR3 nucleotides read TGTGCCAGCACCACCGGGGGGATGAACACTGAAGCTTTCTTT. This codes for CASTTGGMNTEAFF.

This chain's CDR3 is CASSPGTGNNEQFF. Here the CDR3 DNA reads TGTGCCAGCAGCCCGGGGACAGGGAACAATGAGCAGTTCTTC. The chain couples TRBV5-8 to TRBJ2-1; 9 bases map to TRBD1. CDR3 length equals 14 residues. Germline CDR1 and CDR2: SGHTS and YDEGEE. Trimming took 4 bases from V and 5 from J; bases not matched to a gene: 4.

This chain links TRBV2 with TRBJ2-5; 9 bases map to TRBD2. V shed 3 bases, J shed 4 bases, and the junction held 6 bases outside the gene matches. The germline gives CDR1 SNHLY, CDR2 FYNNEI. The CDR3 is 15 amino acids. The CDR3 coding sequence is TGTGCCAGCAGTGACGCGGGACTAGCTATAGAGACCCAGTACTTC. Amino acids: CASSDAGLAIETQYF. Full variable domain (remainder filled in from reference TRBV2 and TRBJ2-5): EPEVTQTPSHQVTQMGQEVILRCVPISNHLYFYWYRQILGQKVEFLVSFYNNEISEKSEIFDDQFSVERPDGSNFTLKIRSTKLEDSAMYFCASSDAGLAIETQYFGPGTRLLVL.

This chain joins TRBV19 and TRBJ1-5; D is unclear. Germline CDR1 and CDR2: LNHDA and SQIVND (reference sequence). V gave up 5 bases and J gave up 0 bases, with 11 bases separating them. This CDR3 contains 15 residues. Here the CDR3 reads CASSLTEYSNQPQHF. For the CDR3, the DNA is TGTGCCAGTAGTCTAACAGAATATAGCAATCAGCCCCAGCATTTT.